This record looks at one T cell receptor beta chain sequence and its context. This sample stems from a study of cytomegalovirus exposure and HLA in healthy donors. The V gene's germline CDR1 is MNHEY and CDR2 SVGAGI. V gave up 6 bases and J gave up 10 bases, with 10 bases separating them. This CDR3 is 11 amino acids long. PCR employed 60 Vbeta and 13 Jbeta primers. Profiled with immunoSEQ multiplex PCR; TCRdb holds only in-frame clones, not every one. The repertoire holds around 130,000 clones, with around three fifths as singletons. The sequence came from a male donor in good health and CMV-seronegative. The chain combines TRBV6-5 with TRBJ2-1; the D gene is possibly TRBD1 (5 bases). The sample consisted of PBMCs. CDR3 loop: CASSIGQEQFF. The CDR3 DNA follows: TGTGCCAGCAGCATCGGACAAGAGCAGTTCTTC.